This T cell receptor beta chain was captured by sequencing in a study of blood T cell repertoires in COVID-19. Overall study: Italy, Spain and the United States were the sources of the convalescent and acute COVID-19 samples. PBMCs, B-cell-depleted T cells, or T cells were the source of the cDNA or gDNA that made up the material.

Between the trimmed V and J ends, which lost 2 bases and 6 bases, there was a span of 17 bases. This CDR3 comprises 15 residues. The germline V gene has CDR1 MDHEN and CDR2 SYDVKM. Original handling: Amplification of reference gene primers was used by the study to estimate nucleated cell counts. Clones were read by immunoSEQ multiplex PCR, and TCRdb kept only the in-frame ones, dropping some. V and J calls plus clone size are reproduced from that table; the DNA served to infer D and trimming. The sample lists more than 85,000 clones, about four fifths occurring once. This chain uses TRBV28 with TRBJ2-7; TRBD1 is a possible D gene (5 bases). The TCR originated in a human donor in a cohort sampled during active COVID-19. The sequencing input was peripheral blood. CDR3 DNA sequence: TGTGCCAGCAGTTTACTGGCTGGCTCAAGGGGCGAGCAGTACTTC. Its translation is CASSLLAGSRGEQYF. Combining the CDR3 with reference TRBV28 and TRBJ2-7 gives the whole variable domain DVKVTQSSRYLVKRTGEKVFLECVQDMDHENMFWYRQDPGLGLRLIYFSYDVKMKEKGDIPEGYSVSREKKERFSLILESASTNQTSMYLCASSLLAGSRGEQYFGPGTRLTVT.